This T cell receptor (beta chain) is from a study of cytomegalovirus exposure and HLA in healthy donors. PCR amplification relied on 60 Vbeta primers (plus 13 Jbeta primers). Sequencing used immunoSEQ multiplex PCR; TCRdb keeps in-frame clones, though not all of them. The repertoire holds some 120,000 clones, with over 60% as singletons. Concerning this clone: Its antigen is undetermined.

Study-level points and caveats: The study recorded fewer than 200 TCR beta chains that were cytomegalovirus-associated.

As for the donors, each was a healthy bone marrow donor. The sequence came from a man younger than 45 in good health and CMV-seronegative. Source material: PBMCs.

As DNA, the CDR3 is TGCGCCAGCAGCCCCCAAGGACAGCCGGCCTATGGCTACACCTTC. It codes for CASSPQGQPAYGYTF. The rearrangement links TRBV5-1 to TRBJ1-2; possible D gene TRBD1, 6 bases. The V gene's germline CDR1 is SGHRS and CDR2 YFSETQ. The CDR3 runs to 15 residues. Trimming stripped 4 bases from V and 4 bases from J, with 17 bases between.